The 22 T cell receptor beta chains below were found in one sample sequenced in a study of shared clonotypes between healthy human individuals. Generated by immunoSEQ multiplex PCR, the TCRdb table keeps only in-frame clones and is missing some. The table lists more than 1.2 million clones, about 98.5% of them singletons. Sequenced: naive CD4+ T cells sorted from blood. Subset in this sample: CD45RA+ positively selected. Receptors originate from a young man in good health.

This chain uses TRBV18 with TRBJ2-1; D uncertain. The V gene's germline CDR1 is KGHSH and CDR2 LQKENI. The CDR3 is 17 amino acids. The ends were cut back, 5 bases at V and 7 bases at J, with 24 bases in the middle. As DNA, the CDR3 is TGTGCCAGCTCATCCTTAAACCGGGCCTCGACCCCTAATGAGCAGTTCTTC. Residues: CASSSLNRASTPNEQFF.

V and J are TRBV5-1 and TRBJ2-7; 9 bases align to TRBD1. This CDR3 spans 14 amino acids. Trimming took 3 bases from V and 6 from J; bases not matched to a gene: 7. Germline V gives CDR1 SGHRS, CDR2 YFSETQ. The CDR3 here is CASSSLTGGTEQYF. CDR3 nucleotides: TGCGCCAGCAGCTCTCTAACAGGGGGCACCGAGCAGTACTTC.

This rearrangement joins TRBV27 to TRBJ2-7; 7 nucleotides line up with TRBD1. Per germline, CDR1 MNHEY and CDR2 SMNVEV (reference sequence). The V and J ends lost 7 bases and 2 bases, in that order; junction bases with no gene match: 14. This CDR3 comprises 16 residues. CDR3 residues: CASTLFAGTDPYEQYF. CDR3 DNA sequence: TGTGCCAGCACTCTGTTTGCCGGGACAGATCCCTACGAGCAGTACTTC.

About this clone: The sample has other DNA sequences that encode this CDR3 too. The chain links TRBV28 to TRBJ1-5; no firm D call. The germline gives CDR1 MDHEN, CDR2 SYDVKM. Trimming removed 6 bases from V and 7 bases from J, with 7 bases in between. This CDR3 region has 11 residues. The CDR3 here is CASSTGQPQHF. The CDR3 DNA reads as TGTGCCAGCAGCACGGGACAGCCCCAGCATTTT.

The chain carries TRBV9 and TRBJ1-1; no reliable D call. V was trimmed by 0 bases and J by 1 base, leaving 7 bases between them. Germline V gives CDR1 SGDLS, CDR2 YYNGEE. The CDR3 extends over 14 amino acids. This CDR3 reads CASSVDHKNTEAFF. As DNA, the CDR3 is TGTGCCAGCAGCGTAGATCATAAGAACACTGAAGCTTTCTTT.

The chain is built from TRBV28 and TRBJ2-2; D is perhaps TRBD2 (5 bases). Trimming cost V 8 bases and J 6 bases, with 10 bases left between them. Germline V gene lookup returns CDR1 MDHEN and CDR2 SYDVKM. CDR3 size: 12 residues. In DNA, the CDR3 is TGTGCCAGCCGACGGAGGTCCGGGGAGCTGTTTTTT. Translating it yields CASRRRSGELFF.

V gene TRBV5-1 combines with J gene TRBJ2-2, with 12 bases matching TRBD1. V was pared by 7 bases and J by 4 bases, with 5 bases of the junction left unmatched. Germline CDR1 reads SGHRS; CDR2 reads YFSETQ. This CDR3 has 15 residues. Here the CDR3 DNA reads TGCGCCAGCGGGACAGGGGGCGCGGGCACCGGGGAGCTGTTTTTT. Amino acids: CASGTGGAGTGELFF.

V and J are TRBV6-6 and TRBJ2-2; no definite D call. Germline lookup yields CDR1 MNHNY and CDR2 SVGAGI (reference sequence). Trimming took off 2 bases at V and 6 bases at J, with 13 bases between the two ends. This CDR3 region has 15 residues. CDR3 nucleotide sequence: TGTGCCAGCAGTTACGTAGGTGGGAAAGCCGGGGAGCTGTTTTTT. Translating gives CASSYVGGKAGELFF.

The rearrangement links TRBV9 to TRBJ1-1; D is possibly TRBD1 (5 bases). The CDR3 extends over 15 amino acids. Trimming removed 1 base at V and 0 bases at J, with 10 bases between. Germline loops: CDR1 SGDLS, CDR2 YYNGEE. CDR3 in DNA: TGTGCCAGCAGCGTACCCCCGGACATGAACACTGAAGCTTTCTTT. This encodes CASSVPPDMNTEAFF.

The chain couples TRBV29-1 to TRBJ2-5; D perhaps matches TRBD1 (6 bases). Trimming removed 4 bases from V and 3 bases from J, with 9 bases in between. Looked up from germline, CDR1 is SQVTM and CDR2 is ANQGSEA. The CDR3 runs 12 residues. The CDR3 DNA reads as TGCAGCGTTGCGGCAGGGGAAGAGACCCAGTACTTC. Translation: CSVAAGEETQYF.

CDR3 sequence: CSVELQGALISYTF. The DNA of the CDR3 is TGCAGCGTTGAACTCCAGGGGGCGCTTATTAGCTACACCTTC. This chain joins TRBV29-1 and TRBJ1-2; 8 nucleotides agree with TRBD1. Germline V CDR1 and CDR2: SQVTM, ANQGSEA. With 2 bases clipped from V and 9 bases from J, the junction kept 11 bases outside the gene matches. This CDR3 spans 14 amino acids.

V usage is TRBV19 and J usage is TRBJ2-7; D is unresolved. CDR3 size: 14 residues. Trimming pared 4 bases from V and 3 bases from J, leaving 13 bases between. CDR1 is LNHDA and CDR2 is SQIVND in the germline V gene (reference sequence). The CDR3, as DNA: TGTGCCAGTAGTACCTCGTTGGGCGGCTACGAGCAGTACTTC. Its protein product is CASSTSLGGYEQYF.

V and J are TRBV19 and TRBJ2-7, with 9 bases matching TRBD1. CDR3 length: 15 amino acids. The junction had 11 bases not matched to a gene; V was cut back by 5 bases and J by 6 bases. Germline-derived CDR1 and CDR2 are LNHDA and SQIVND (reference sequence). The CDR3 region has the DNA TGTGCCAGTAGTTTAATGGGACAGGGAAGGAGCGAGCAGTACTTC. Encoded protein: CASSLMGQGRSEQYF.

The chain combines TRBV28 with TRBJ1-2; TRBD1 agrees at 7 bases. This CDR3 spans 15 amino acids. Germline CDR1 reads MDHEN; CDR2 reads SYDVKM. The V segment lost 3 bases and the J segment 8 bases; nucleotides outside the gene matches: 12. The CDR3 loop is CASSFWDRETGGYTF. The CDR3 coding sequence is TGTGCCAGCAGTTTCTGGGACAGAGAAACAGGAGGCTACACCTTC.

The genes are TRBV19 and TRBJ1-5, with TRBD1 as a possible D gene (5 bases). The CDR3 is made up of 16 amino acids. Germline V CDR1 and CDR2: LNHDA, SQIVND (reference sequence). The germline V and J ends were trimmed by 7 bases and 1 base, with 17 bases remaining between them. CDR3 in amino acids: CASNHRPGPSNQPQHF. The CDR3 coding sequence is TGTGCCAGTAACCACAGACCGGGACCGAGCAATCAGCCCCAGCATTTT.

The V call is TRBV9, the J call TRBJ1-4, with 8 bases identical to TRBD1. The germline V gene has CDR1 SGDLS and CDR2 YYNGEE. Trimming at V came to 0 bases and at J to 0 bases, leaving 13 bases not matched to a gene. The CDR3 covers 20 residues. The CDR3 sequence is CASSVARWPGGGATNEKLFF. DNA of the CDR3: TGTGCCAGCAGCGTAGCTAGGTGGCCAGGGGGCGGTGCAACTAATGAAAAACTGTTTTTT. The full variable domain, completed using reference TRBV9 and TRBJ1-4, is DSGVTQTPKHLITATGQRVTLRCSPRSGDLSVYWYQQSLDQGLQFLIQYYNGEERAKGNILERFSAQQFPDLHSELNLSSLELGDSALYFCASSVARWPGGGATNEKLFFGSGTQLSVL.

This clone showed up just once. The gene calls are TRBV11-2 and TRBJ1-3; TRBD1 matches 8 bases. V trimming: 6 bases; J trimming: 0 bases; junction bases outside the gene matches: 7. Germline V lookup: CDR1 SGHAT, CDR2 FQNNGV. This CDR3 region has 16 residues. CDR3 nucleotides: TGTGCCAGCAGACAGGGGGGCGCAAGCTCTGGAAACACCATATATTTT. Protein product: CASRQGGASSGNTIYF.

The CDR3 region has the DNA TGTGCCAGCAGCGCGTGGGGACAGGGGTACGAAAAACTGTTTTTT. Its protein product is CASSAWGQGYEKLFF. The chain combines TRBV7-2 with TRBJ1-4, with TRBD1 matching over 10 bases. Losses at the gene ends were 5 bases for V and 8 bases for J; bases not matched to a gene: 8. In germline, CDR1 is SGHTA, CDR2 FQGNSA. The CDR3 is made up of 15 amino acids.

The V and J genes are TRBV5-4 and TRBJ1-1; 7 nucleotides agree with TRBD1. J was trimmed by 3 bases and V by 0 bases; bases with no gene match: 2. Germline assignment: CDR1 SGHNT and CDR2 YYREEE (reference sequence). This CDR3 contains 14 residues. The CDR3 DNA follows: TGTGCCAGCAGCTTGGATCAGGGGGACACTGAAGCTTTCTTT. The encoded protein is CASSLDQGDTEAFF.

The J gene is TRBJ1-4, the V gene TRBV5-4; 8 nucleotides match TRBD1. Germline V gene data show CDR1 as SGHNT and CDR2 as YYREEE (reference sequence). J lost 7 bases, V lost 3 bases, and 8 bases had no gene match. The CDR3 is 15 residues long. CDR3 nucleotides: TGTGCCAGCAGCTGGACAGGGACGAGAAGTGAAAAACTGTTTTTT. It translates to CASSWTGTRSEKLFF.

A word on this clone: The same CDR3 also results from other DNA sequences found in this sample. The CDR3 region has the DNA TGTGCCAGCTCACCCCTCGACAGGCCCTATGGCTACACCTTC. Its protein product is CASSPLDRPYGYTF. This rearrangement joins TRBV18 to TRBJ1-2, with D tentatively TRBD1 (6 bases). Germline V gives CDR1 KGHSH, CDR2 LQKENI. CDR3 length: 14 residues. V was cut by 3 bases and J by 4 bases, with 12 bases left in between.

The chain combines TRBV30 with TRBJ2-2; 9 bases align to TRBD1. V dropped 3 bases and J dropped 5; count of bases not matched to a gene: 4. This CDR3 comprises 14 residues. Per germline, CDR1 GTSNPN and CDR2 SVGIG (reference sequence). The DNA for the CDR3 is TGTGCCTGGAGAGGGACAGGGTGGACCGGGGAGCTGTTTTTT. Protein: CAWRGTGWTGELFF.